This T cell receptor beta chain was sequenced during a study of blood T cells in healthy people across ages. Study-level results: It was not known whether donors were CMV positive (a possible confounder of expanded clonotype changes). Strong correlation existed between TCR beta diversity and naive T cell percentage.

This clonotype was seen a few times. Its antigen is unknown. The second PCR ran about 6 to 11 cycles with a sample-barcoded 5' primer and J-beta primers. Every molecule of cDNA carried a tag from a template-switch adaptor with 12 random nucleotides. TCRdb reanalysed the 5' RACE reads using MiXCR and keeps one entry per CDR3 protein. The profile shows 1.8 million or so distinct CDR3 sequences, roughly 43% of them singletons. The donors, aged about 6 to 100, were healthy Caucasians from Russia. Germline CDR1 and CDR2: SQVTM and ANQGSEA. Losses at the gene ends were 6 bases for V and 1 base for J; bases not matched to a gene: 10. This CDR3 has 15 residues.

Sequenced input: blood. This chain connects TRBV29-1 to TRBJ1-1; 8 bases agree with TRBD1. The receptor comes from a human donor in good health. Here the CDR3 DNA reads TGCAGCGTGGAAAGGCCGACAGGGGCGAACACTGAAGCTTTCTTT. Translation gives CSVERPTGANTEAFF.